A selection of T cell receptor beta chains follows, all from one sample in a study of ipilimumab plus nivolumab after autologous stem cell transplantation. Using immunoSEQ multiplex PCR, the repertoire was profiled, and TCRdb retains in-frame clones only, with some absent. The profile shows 15,000 to 20,000 clones, roughly 85% of them singletons. The sequencing here drew on PBMCs, taken in a trial of ipilimumab plus nivolumab as post-transplant consolidation. The receptor source for this set is a male donor with diffuse large B-cell lymphoma. CDR3s include the opening cysteine and the closing phenylalanine or tryptophan. D genes are given only for firm matches. Size is stated for part of the rows, as once, few or many counts, or as a class when the clone is expanded.

d_call j_call v_call clone_size cdr3_nt cdr3_aa
NA TRBJ1-5 TRBV2 NA TGTGCCAGCAGTGGACAGGTCAATCAGCCCCAGCATTTT CASSGQVNQPQHF
TRBD1 TRBJ2-7 TRBV27 few TGTGCCAGCAGTTTCCCGGGACAGGGGGCGCGGGAGCAGTACTTC CASSFPGQGAREQYF
TRBD1 TRBJ1-1 TRBV7-2 NA TGTGCCAGCAGCTTAGAGGGGGCCGCTTTCTTT CASSLEGAAFF
TRBD1 TRBJ2-7 TRBV10-3 few TGTGCCATCAGCCCAGCCGATATACAGGGGTCCTACGAGCAGTACTTC CAISPADIQGSYEQYF
NA TRBJ1-3 TRBV11-1 NA TGTGCCAGCAGCTTGGCAGGGGTCAGCTCTGGAAACACCATATATTTT CASSLAGVSSGNTIYF
NA TRBJ2-3 TRBV7-3 NA TGTGCCAGCAGCCTTTACTCGGGGGCAGATACGCAGTATTTT CASSLYSGADTQYF
NA TRBJ2-7 TRBV6-5 NA TGTGCCAGCAGCCGGGACAACTCCTACGAGCAGTACTTC CASSRDNSYEQYF
NA TRBJ2-1 TRBV14 NA TGTGCCAGCAGCCAAGTCCGGTACAATGAGCAGTTCTTC CASSQVRYNEQFF
NA TRBJ2-7 TRBV4-2 NA TGTGCCAGCAGCCCCTACAGGGGGGGCTCGGGAGAGCAGTACTTC CASSPYRGGSGEQYF
NA TRBJ1-4 TRBV6-1 NA TGTGCCAGCAGCTCAAATCCCCTGGAAGGACTGTTTTTT CASSSNPLEGLFF
TRBD1 TRBJ1-6 TRBV6-6 once TGTGCCAGCAGTACCACGGACAGGTCTTCACCCCTCCACTTT CASSTTDRSSPLHF
NA TRBJ1-2 TRBV6-5 NA TGTGCCACCAATAAGGGCCGTAACTATGGCTACACCTTC CATNKGRNYGYTF
NA TRBJ1-2 TRBV5-1 NA TGCGCCAGCAGCGACGACCCCATTCGGGGTTACACCTTC CASSDDPIRGYTF
NA TRBJ1-6 TRBV19 few TGTGCCAGTAGTAGGTCACTAGATAATTCACCCCTCCACTTT CASSRSLDNSPLHF
TRBD1 TRBJ2-7 TRBV6-1 NA TGTGCCAGCAGCCGGACAGGGGAGGGCGAGCAGTACTTC CASSRTGEGEQYF
NA TRBJ2-3 TRBV4-2 once TGTGCCAGCAGCCAAAGGGCGTTCTTCACAGATACGCAGTATTTT CASSQRAFFTDTQYF
NA TRBJ1-4 TRBV18 NA TGTGCCAGCTCACCAGGGCTGGATGAAAAACTGTTTTTT CASSPGLDEKLFF
NA TRBJ1-2 TRBV27 NA TGTGCCAGCAGTCCCGCCGGGTTGGGCTACACCTTC CASSPAGLGYTF
NA TRBJ1-4 TRBV19 NA TGTGCCAGTAGTAGGAGGGGAACAAATGAAAAACTGTTTTTT CASSRRGTNEKLFF
TRBD2 TRBJ2-2 TRBV30 NA TGTGCCTCGTCCCAACTAGCGGGGGGGCCGAACACCGGGGAGCTGTTTTTT CASSQLAGGPNTGELFF
NA TRBJ1-6 TRBV6-4 NA TGTGCCAGCAGCCCATTCGGGGGGCCTAATTCACCCCTCCACTTT CASSPFGGPNSPLHF
TRBD1 TRBJ1-5 TRBV19 few TGTGCCAGTAGGTTGACAGGGGGCAATCAGCCCCAGCATTTT CASRLTGGNQPQHF
NA TRBJ1-1 TRBV27 NA TGTGCCAGCTTCTCCGGGCTCCGAGCTTTCTTT CASFSGLRAFF
TRBD1 TRBJ2-7 TRBV29-1 NA TGCAGCGTCCCCGCTCCGGCCGGGACAGGAAACTACTACGAGCAGTACTTC CSVPAPAGTGNYYEQYF
NA TRBJ2-7 TRBV5-5 medium-sized TGTGCCAGCAGCACCGCAGCCTACGAGCAGTACTTC CASSTAAYEQYF
TRBD1 TRBJ1-3 TRBV19 NA TGTGCCAGTAAACGGACAGGGGGCGTGGGAAACACCATATATTTT CASKRTGGVGNTIYF
NA TRBJ2-5 TRBV6-5 NA TGTGCCAGCAGTTACTCGACGTTCGCAGGGGAGACCCAGTACTTC CASSYSTFAGETQYF
NA TRBJ1-1 TRBV2 NA TGTGCCAGCAGTGTGTCGAACACTGAAGCTTTCTTT CASSVSNTEAFF
NA TRBJ2-5 TRBV5-4 once TGTGCCAGCAGCGTAGGGGACCAAGAGACCCAGTACTTC CASSVGDQETQYF
TRBD2 TRBJ2-3 TRBV7-9 NA TGTGCCAGCAGCTTACCATTCCGGGACTACCGCACAGATACGCAGTATTTT CASSLPFRDYRTDTQYF
NA TRBJ2-3 TRBV29-1 NA TGCAGCGTCCGGACTGCGGGAAGCACAGATACGCAGTATTTT CSVRTAGSTDTQYF
NA TRBJ1-2 TRBV2 NA TGTGCCAGCAGTGAAGGTCGGATATACTATGGCTACACCTTC CASSEGRIYYGYTF
TRBD1 TRBJ2-7 TRBV5-1 NA TGCGCCAGCAGCTACCACCCGGGACAGGGGGGTGCTGAGCAGTACTTC CASSYHPGQGGAEQYF
NA TRBJ2-7 TRBV7-9 few TGTGCCAGCAGCTTAGGTTGGGCGGGGGAGCAGTACTTC CASSLGWAGEQYF
NA TRBJ1-6 TRBV7-2 once TGTGCCAGCAGCTTGGATAATCTGGGCTCACCCCTCCACTTT CASSLDNLGSPLHF
NA TRBJ2-2 TRBV18 NA TGTGCCAGCTCACCTGAGGATGACGCCTCTGGGGAGCTGTTTTTT CASSPEDDASGELFF
NA TRBJ1-4 TRBV4-2 NA TGTGCCAGCAGCCAAGAGATAGGGGGAACTAATGAAAAACTGTTTTTT CASSQEIGGTNEKLFF
NA TRBJ1-2 TRBV2 once TGTGCCAGCAGTGGCCAGTGGGACGGCGGCTACACCTTC CASSGQWDGGYTF
NA TRBJ2-7 TRBV7-2 NA TGTGCCAGCAGCCCCTGGGGTAGCAGCGAGCAGTACTTC CASSPWGSSEQYF
NA TRBJ2-7 TRBV5-5 NA TGTGCCAGCAGCTCCGCGGCCTACGAGCAGTACTTC CASSSAAYEQYF
NA TRBJ2-6 TRBV18 NA TGTGCCAGCTCACCGTGGGACGGGGCCAACGTCCTGACTTTC CASSPWDGANVLTF
NA TRBJ2-7 TRBV5-4 NA TGTGCCAGCAGCTTGGGGGGGGACCCTAGCTCCTACGAGCAGTACTTC CASSLGGDPSSYEQYF
TRBD1 TRBJ2-1 TRBV7-9 NA TGTGCCAGCAGCCCAATCCCGGGACAGGGCTCCTACAATGAGCAGTTCTTC CASSPIPGQGSYNEQFF
NA TRBJ1-3 TRBV5-1 NA TGCGCCAGCAGTAAGGGAGGGATGCACTCTGGAAACACCATATATTTT CASSKGGMHSGNTIYF
NA TRBJ1-2 TRBV7-8 NA TGTGCCAGCAGCTTAAGGGGGGATCGGTCCCCATACTATGGCTACACCTTC CASSLRGDRSPYYGYTF
TRBD2 TRBJ2-7 TRBV27 few TGTGCCAGCAGACTCTTACCGGGGGGGCCCTACGAGCAGTACTTC CASRLLPGGPYEQYF
NA TRBJ2-7 TRBV18 NA TGTGCCAGCTCACCAACACAGGACGCCTCCGGCGAGCAGTACTTC CASSPTQDASGEQYF
TRBD2 TRBJ2-5 TRBV10-2 NA TGCGCCAGCAGCGCCGATAGCGGGGGGGCGCAGACCCAGTACTTC CASSADSGGAQTQYF
TRBD1 TRBJ1-1 TRBV15 NA TGTGCCACCAGCAGAAGGGACAGGCGGAACACTGAAGCTTTCTTT CATSRRDRRNTEAFF
NA TRBJ2-3 TRBV11-2 NA TGTGCCAGCAGCTCCAACCTTCATCTTCCATGGGATACGCAGTATTTT CASSSNLHLPWDTQYF
NA TRBJ1-5 TRBV7-2 NA TGTGCCAGCAGCTTAAGAAGGGCTAATCAGCCCCAGCATTTT CASSLRRANQPQHF
TRBD1 TRBJ2-4 TRBV5-8 NA TGTGCCAGCAGCTTGGCGGCAGGGGGCTTTTCAGCCAAAAACATTCAGTACTTC CASSLAAGGFSAKNIQYF
NA TRBJ1-1 TRBV5-1 NA TGCGCCAGCAGGGAGGGGGGTTACCTGAACACTGAAGCTTTCTTT CASREGGYLNTEAFF
NA TRBJ2-3 TRBV7-9 NA TGTGCCAGCAGCCCCCGGCCCCGGGGACTTGGCACAGATACGCAGTATTTT CASSPRPRGLGTDTQYF
TRBD1 TRBJ1-2 TRBV19 NA TGTGCCAGTAGTATGGGGGGTGTACGGGACAGGTCTCGATTTGGCTACACCTTC CASSMGGVRDRSRFGYTF